Listed below are T cell receptor beta chains from one sample, sequenced in a study of blood T cells in healthy people across ages. TCRdb processed the 5' RACE reads anew with MiXCR; each CDR3 protein has one entry. Among just over 1 million distinct CDR3 sequences, under 55% were seen once, and the ten largest hold 15% to 20%. The sample comprised blood. These receptors all come from a woman aged 55-75 years in good health. Both conserved end residues are part of each CDR3. A D gene is named only where the DNA matches it firmly. A clone size is listed for some rows: how often the clone was seen (once, few, many), or a class if it is expanded.

CASSQEVTSGRVSPYEQYF,TGCGCCAGCAGCCAAGAGGTCACTAGCGGGAGGGTGTCCCCCTACGAGCAGTACTTC,TRBD2,TRBJ2-7,NA,TRBV4-1
CSVSPGTGAKETQYF,TGCAGCGTTTCTCCGGGGACAGGGGCGAAAGAGACCCAGTACTTC,TRBD1,TRBJ2-5,few,TRBV29-1
CASSQDEGLAKDTQYF,TGTGCCAGCAGCCAAGATGAAGGGTTAGCTAAGGATACGCAGTATTTT,NA,TRBJ2-3,NA,TRBV4-2
CASSTTPSGSEQYF,TGCGCCAGCAGCACTACACCTAGCGGGAGCGAGCAGTACTTC,TRBD2,TRBJ2-7,NA,TRBV5-1
CASSSRLSNEKLFF,TGTGCCAGCAGCTCCAGGCTGAGTAATGAAAAACTGTTTTTT,NA,TRBJ1-4,few,TRBV7-2
CASRTPGQNTGELFF,TGTGCCAGCAGGACCCCGGGACAAAACACCGGGGAGCTGTTTTTT,NA,TRBJ2-2,NA,TRBV7-9
CSARDGRGGEQYF,TGCAGTGCTAGAGACGGCAGGGGTGGCGAGCAGTACTTC,NA,TRBJ2-7,NA,TRBV20-1
CASSLRGDLKQYF,TGCGCCAGCAGCCTGCGGGGGGATCTTAAGCAGTACTTC,TRBD2,TRBJ2-7,NA,TRBV5-1
CASSLDLWREGPDEQYF,TGTGCCAGCAGCTTAGACCTGTGGCGGGAGGGCCCTGACGAGCAGTACTTC,TRBD2,TRBJ2-7,NA,TRBV7-2
CASMEQAWGQALQETQYF,TGTGCCAGCATGGAGCAGGCCTGGGGACAAGCCCTGCAAGAGACCCAGTACTTC,NA,TRBJ2-5,few,TRBV27
CAGHSAGGGWHEQFF,TGTGCCGGCCATTCGGCGGGGGGAGGCTGGCATGAGCAGTTCTTC,TRBD2,TRBJ2-1,NA,TRBV11-1
CSVVRQGTGSAAFF,TGCAGCGTTGTTCGACAGGGTACGGGGTCGGCGGCTTTCTTT,TRBD1,TRBJ1-1,NA,TRBV29-1
CASMGGDYQPQHF,TGTGCCAGCATGGGTGGGGATTATCAGCCCCAGCATTTT,NA,TRBJ1-5,once,TRBV2
CASAEGSGWNEQFF,TGCGCCAGCGCAGAGGGGAGCGGATGGAATGAGCAGTTCTTC,NA,TRBJ2-1,NA,TRBV5-1
CASSQAAGNTEAFF,TGTGCCAGCAGCCAAGCCGCCGGAAACACTGAAGCTTTCTTT,NA,TRBJ1-1,NA,TRBV4-2